This TCR beta chain comes out of a study of human T cells and chemical hapten exposure. Study details: The patients, most of them female, presented with alopecia areata, totalis or universalis. Per-sample variation in TCR yield stemmed mainly from small pooled library volume differences.

Trimming left V 1 base short and J 3 bases short, with 7 bases between. The CDR3 loop spans 14 amino acids. Germline V gene sequence: CDR1 SGHAT, CDR2 FQNNGV. Time point described: patch test 1, 2 weeks after DPC sensitization. Treatment meaning: therapeutic diphenylcyclopropenone sensitization with weekly scalp DPC. During construction of the library, unique molecular identifiers were attached to individual cDNA molecules for quantitative, reproducible TCR counting. In the source study's methods: A per-sample median of around 91,000 TCRs was observed, with counts ranging from roughly 20,000 to 700,000. MiXCR, applied by TCRdb to the RACE reads, yields one record per CDR3 protein. The V and J calls come from TCRdb's annotation, not from the publication. Counted here are approximately 74,000 distinct CDR3 sequences, approximately 32% occurring once; the ten biggest clones make up over 7.5%. This clonotype was observed at least ten times.

The clonotype originates from a man between 40 and 49 years old with alopecia areata. Some clones in this sample may be carry-over from other donors' samples. V and J are TRBV11-2 and TRBJ1-3; no clear D gene. This sample comprised whole blood, obtained in connection with sensitization to the hapten diphenylcyclopropenone (DPC). The CDR3 sequence is CASSLGGNGNTIYF. The CDR3 DNA follows: TGTGCCAGCAGCTTAGGGGGTAATGGAAACACCATATATTTT. The full variable domain, in which reference TRBV11-2 and TRBJ1-3 provide the parts outside the CDR3, is EAGVAQSPRYKIIEKRQSVAFWCNPISGHATLYWYQQILGQGPKLLIQFQNNGVVDDSQLPKDRFSAERLKGVDSTLKIQPAKLEDSAVYLCASSLGGNGNTIYFGEGSWLTVV.